This T cell receptor beta chain stems from a study of shared clonotypes between healthy human individuals. The data were produced by immunoSEQ multiplex PCR, yet TCRdb's version contains in-frame clones alone and is incomplete. The sample carries some 2.3 million clones, 80% to 95% recorded once. Germline V gene lookup returns CDR1 SGHRS and CDR2 YFSETQ. V was clipped by 5 bases and J by 4 bases, with 6 bases between them. The CDR3 has 11 amino acids. The V and J genes are TRBV5-1 and TRBJ2-5, with D uncertain. The source is a man between 18 and 35 years old in good health. Some clones in this sample may be carry-over from other donors' samples. Sequenced: naive CD4+ T cells from PBMCs. As for subset: CD45RA+ positively selected. The CDR3, as DNA: TGCGCCAGCAGTGTAGCAGAGACCCAGTACTTC. Amino acid sequence: CASSVAETQYF.